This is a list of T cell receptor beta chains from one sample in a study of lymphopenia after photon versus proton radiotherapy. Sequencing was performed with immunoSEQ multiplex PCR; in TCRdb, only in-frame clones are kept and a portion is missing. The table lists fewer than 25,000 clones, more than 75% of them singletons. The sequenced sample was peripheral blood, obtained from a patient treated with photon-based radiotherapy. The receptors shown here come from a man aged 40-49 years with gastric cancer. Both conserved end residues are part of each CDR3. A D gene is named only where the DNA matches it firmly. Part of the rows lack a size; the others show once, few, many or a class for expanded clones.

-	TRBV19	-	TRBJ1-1	CASSIDRGTEAFF	TGTGCCAGTAGTATAGATCGGGGGACTGAAGCTTTCTTT
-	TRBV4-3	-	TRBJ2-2	CASSQSFGTGELFF	TGCGCCAGCAGCCAAAGTTTCGGCACCGGGGAGCTGTTTTTT
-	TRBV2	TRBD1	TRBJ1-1	CASKTGGDEAFF	TGTGCCAGCAAGACAGGGGGCGATGAAGCTTTCTTT
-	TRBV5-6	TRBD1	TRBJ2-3	CASSSLGQGAVDTQYF	TGTGCCAGCAGCTCATTGGGACAGGGGGCCGTAGATACGCAGTATTTT
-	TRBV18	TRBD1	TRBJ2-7	CASSQNQQGNEQYF	TGTGCCAGCTCACAGAATCAACAGGGGAACGAGCAGTACTTC
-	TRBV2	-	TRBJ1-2	CASSVRPDYGYTF	TGTGCCAGCAGTGTCCGGCCTGACTATGGCTACACCTTC
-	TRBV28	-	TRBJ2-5	CASSLFPAGAGGETQYF	TGTGCCAGCAGTTTATTCCCGGCGGGGGCCGGGGGGGAGACCCAGTACTTC
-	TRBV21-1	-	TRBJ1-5	CASSKEEWWSNQPQHF	TGTGCCAGCAGCAAAGAGGAGTGGTGGAGCAATCAGCCCCAGCATTTT
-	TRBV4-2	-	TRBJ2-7	CASSEDLPGAGYEQYF	TGTGCCAGCAGCGAAGACCTTCCAGGGGCGGGATACGAGCAGTACTTC
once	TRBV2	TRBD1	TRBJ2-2	CASREEGAGEELFF	TGTGCCAGCAGGGAAGAGGGGGCAGGAGAGGAGCTGTTTTTT
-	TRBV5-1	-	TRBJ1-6	CASKGGDNSPLHF	TGCGCCAGCAAAGGAGGGGATAATTCACCCCTCCACTTT
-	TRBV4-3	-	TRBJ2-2	CASSQMKGTDTGELFF	TGCGCCAGCAGCCAAATGAAGGGTACGGACACCGGGGAGCTGTTTTTT
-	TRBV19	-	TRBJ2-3	CASSIGAASDTQYF	TGTGCCAGTAGTATAGGCGCGGCTTCAGATACGCAGTATTTT